A single sample gave rise to the 4 T cell receptor beta chains below, sequenced in a study of naive and memory T cell subsets. Both TRBC1 and TRBC2 were covered by a beta constant-region primer of two equimolar oligonucleotides. MiXCR, run by TCRdb on the UMI-ligation and nested PCR reads, gives a single entry per CDR3 protein. In the table there are 29,000 or so distinct CDR3 sequences, over 8.5% of which are singletons. The sample was effector memory CD4+ T cells from blood. Subset meaning: effector memory, CD45RA- CD27-. The receptors come from a human donor in good health.

This clonotype has a handful of counts. The chain uses TRBV2 and TRBJ1-6, with TRBD1 matching 9 bases. The CDR3 covers 15 residues. From germline, CDR1 is SNHLY and CDR2 FYNNEI. With V trimmed by 3 bases and J by 10 bases, 7 bases remained unmatched. The CDR3 loop is CASSEGHGQGSPLHF. CDR3 DNA: TGTGCCAGCAGTGAGGGTCACGGACAGGGGTCACCCCTCCACTTT.

This clonotype was seen more than once but under ten times. The chain joins TRBV7-9 to TRBJ1-1; 7 nucleotides match TRBD1. From germline, CDR1 is SEHNR and CDR2 FQNEAQ (reference sequence). This CDR3 comprises 13 residues. V dropped 8 bases and J dropped 4; count of bases not matched to a gene: 7. The chain's CDR3 is CASARGESTEAFF. In DNA, the CDR3 is TGTGCCAGCGCCAGGGGGGAAAGCACTGAAGCTTTCTTT. Full variable domain (rest looked up from reference TRBV7-9 and TRBJ1-1): DTGVSQNPRHKITKRGQNVTFRCDPISEHNRLYWYRQTLGQGPEFLTYFQNEAQLEKSRLLSDRFSAERPKGSFSTLEIQRTEQGDSAMYLCASARGESTEAFFGQGTRLTVV.

This clonotype is judged medium-sized (0.01 to 0.1%). This chain joins TRBV7-9 and TRBJ2-1; D unclear. Trimming removed 3 bases from V and 1 base from J, with 10 bases in between. The CDR3 consists of 15 residues. Germline values: CDR1 SEHNR, CDR2 FQNEAQ (reference sequence). The CDR3 is CASSFRRESYNEQFF. CDR3 coding DNA: TGTGCCAGCAGCTTCCGCAGAGAGTCCTACAATGAGCAGTTCTTC.

This clonotype counts as medium-sized. The V and J genes are TRBV28 and TRBJ2-4; the match to TRBD1 covers 7 bases. The J segment lost 0 bases and the V segment lost 6 bases, leaving 5 bases of the junction unmatched. Per germline, CDR1 MDHEN and CDR2 SYDVKM. CDR3 length equals 15 residues. CDR3 DNA sequence: TGTGCCAGCAGGGGACAGTTGATAGCCAAAAACATTCAGTACTTC. This gives the protein CASRGQLIAKNIQYF.